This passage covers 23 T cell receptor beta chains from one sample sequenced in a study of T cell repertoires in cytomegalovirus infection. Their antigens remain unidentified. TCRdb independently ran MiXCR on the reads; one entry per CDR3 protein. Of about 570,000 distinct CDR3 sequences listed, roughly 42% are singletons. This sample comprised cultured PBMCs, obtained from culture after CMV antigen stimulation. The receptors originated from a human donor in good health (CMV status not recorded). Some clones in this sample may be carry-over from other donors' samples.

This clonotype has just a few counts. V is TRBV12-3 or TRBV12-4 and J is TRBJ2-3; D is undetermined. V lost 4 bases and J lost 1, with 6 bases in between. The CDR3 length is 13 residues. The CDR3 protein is CASSSLGTDTQYF. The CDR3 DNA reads TGTGCCAGCAGTTCTCTTGGCACAGATACGCAGTATTTT.

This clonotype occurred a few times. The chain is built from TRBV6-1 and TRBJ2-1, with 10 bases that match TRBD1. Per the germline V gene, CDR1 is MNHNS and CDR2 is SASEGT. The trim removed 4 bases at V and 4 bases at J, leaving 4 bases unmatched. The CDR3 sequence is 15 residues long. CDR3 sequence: CASSVRDRGYNEQFF. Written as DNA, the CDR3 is TGTGCCAGCAGTGTTAGGGACAGGGGATACAATGAGCAGTTCTTC.

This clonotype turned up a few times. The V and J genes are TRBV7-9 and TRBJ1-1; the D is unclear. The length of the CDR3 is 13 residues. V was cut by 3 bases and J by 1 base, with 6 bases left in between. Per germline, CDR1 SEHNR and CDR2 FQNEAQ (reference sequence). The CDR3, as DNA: TGTGCCAGCAGCTTTAAGGGGAACACTGAAGCTTTCTTT. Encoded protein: CASSFKGNTEAFF. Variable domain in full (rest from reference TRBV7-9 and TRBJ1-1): DTGVSQNPRHKITKRGQNVTFRCDPISEHNRLYWYRQTLGQGPEFLTYFQNEAQLEKSRLLSDRFSAERPKGSFSTLEIQRTEQGDSAMYLCASSFKGNTEAFFGQGTRLTVV.

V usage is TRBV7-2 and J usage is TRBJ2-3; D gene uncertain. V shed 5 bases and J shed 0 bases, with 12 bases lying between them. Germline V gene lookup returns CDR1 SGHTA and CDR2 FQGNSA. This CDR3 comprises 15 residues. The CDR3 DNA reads TGTGCCAGCAGCCGCGGTGACTCTAGCACAGATACGCAGTATTTT. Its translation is CASSRGDSSTDTQYF.

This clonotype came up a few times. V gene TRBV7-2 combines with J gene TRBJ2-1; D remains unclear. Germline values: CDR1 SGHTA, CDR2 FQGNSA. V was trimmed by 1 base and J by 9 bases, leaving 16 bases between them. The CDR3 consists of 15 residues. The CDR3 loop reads CASSLGFGWQSEQFF. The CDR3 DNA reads TGTGCCAGCAGCTTAGGTTTCGGGTGGCAGTCTGAGCAGTTCTTC. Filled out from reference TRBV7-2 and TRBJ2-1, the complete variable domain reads GAGVSQSPSNKVTEKGKDVELRCDPISGHTALYWYRQSLGQGLEFLIYFQGNSAPDKSGLPSDRFSAERTGGSVSTLTIQRTQQEDSAVYLCASSLGFGWQSEQFFGPGTRLTVL.

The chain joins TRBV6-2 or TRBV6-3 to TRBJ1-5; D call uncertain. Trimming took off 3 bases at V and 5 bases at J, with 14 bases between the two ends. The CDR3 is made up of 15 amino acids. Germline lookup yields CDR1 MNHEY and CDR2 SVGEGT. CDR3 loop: CASSYLQATHQPQHF. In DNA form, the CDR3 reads TGTGCCAGCAGTTATCTCCAGGCTACACATCAGCCCCAGCATTTT.

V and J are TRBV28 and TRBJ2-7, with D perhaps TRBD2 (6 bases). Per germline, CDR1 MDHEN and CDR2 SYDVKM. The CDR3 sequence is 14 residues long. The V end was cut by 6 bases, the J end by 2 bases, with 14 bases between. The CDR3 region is CASRAGTVPYEQYF. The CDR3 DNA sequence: TGTGCCAGCAGAGCCGGGACTGTTCCCTACGAGCAGTACTTC.

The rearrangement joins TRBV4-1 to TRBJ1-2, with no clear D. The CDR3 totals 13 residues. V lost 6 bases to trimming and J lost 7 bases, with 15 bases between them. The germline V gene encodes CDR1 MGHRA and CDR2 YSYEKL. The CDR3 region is CASRGVGMRGYTF. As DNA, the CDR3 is TGCGCCAGCAGGGGAGTCGGTATGCGTGGCTACACCTTC.

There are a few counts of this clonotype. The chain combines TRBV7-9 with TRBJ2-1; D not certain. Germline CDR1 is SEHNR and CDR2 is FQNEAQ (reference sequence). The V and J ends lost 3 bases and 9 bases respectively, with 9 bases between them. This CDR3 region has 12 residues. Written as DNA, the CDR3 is TGTGCCAGCAGCTTCGGGCCGGTTGAGCAGTTCTTC. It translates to CASSFGPVEQFF. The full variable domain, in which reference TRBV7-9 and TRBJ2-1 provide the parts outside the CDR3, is DTGVSQNPRHKITKRGQNVTFRCDPISEHNRLYWYRQTLGQGPEFLTYFQNEAQLEKSRLLSDRFSAERPKGSFSTLEIQRTEQGDSAMYLCASSFGPVEQFFGPGTRLTVL.

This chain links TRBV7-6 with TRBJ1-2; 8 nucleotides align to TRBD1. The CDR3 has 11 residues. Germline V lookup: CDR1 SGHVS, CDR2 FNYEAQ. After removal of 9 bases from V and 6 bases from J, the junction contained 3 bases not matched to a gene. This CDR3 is CASETGDGYTF. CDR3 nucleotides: TGTGCCAGTGAGACAGGGGATGGCTACACCTTC.

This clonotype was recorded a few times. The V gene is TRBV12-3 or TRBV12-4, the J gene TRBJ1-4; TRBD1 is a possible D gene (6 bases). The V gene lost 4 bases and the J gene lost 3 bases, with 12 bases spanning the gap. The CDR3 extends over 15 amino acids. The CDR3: CASSSWDTPNEKLFF. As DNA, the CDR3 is TGTGCCAGCAGTTCGTGGGACACTCCTAATGAAAAACTGTTTTTT.

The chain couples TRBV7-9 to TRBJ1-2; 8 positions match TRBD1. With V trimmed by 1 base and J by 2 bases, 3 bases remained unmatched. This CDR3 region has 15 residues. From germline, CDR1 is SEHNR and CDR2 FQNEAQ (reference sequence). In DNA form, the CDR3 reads TGTGCCAGCAGCTTAGATCGGACAGGGAACTATGGCTACACCTTC. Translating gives CASSLDRTGNYGYTF.

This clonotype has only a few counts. DNA of the CDR3: TGTGCCAGTACGCAGGGCCTTACTTCTGGGGCCAACGTCCTGACTTTC. As protein: CASTQGLTSGANVLTF. This sequence joins TRBV19 and TRBJ2-6; D might be TRBD1 (5 bases). V shed 7 bases and J shed 1 base, with 14 bases lying between them. CDR3 size: 16 residues. Germline values: CDR1 LNHDA, CDR2 SQIVND (reference sequence). Variable domain in full (rest from reference TRBV19 and TRBJ2-6): DGGITQSPKYLFRKEGQNVTLSCEQNLNHDAMYWYRQDPGQGLRLIYYSQIVNDFQKGDIAEGYSVSREKKESFPLTVTSAQKNPTAFYLCASTQGLTSGANVLTFGAGSRLTVL.

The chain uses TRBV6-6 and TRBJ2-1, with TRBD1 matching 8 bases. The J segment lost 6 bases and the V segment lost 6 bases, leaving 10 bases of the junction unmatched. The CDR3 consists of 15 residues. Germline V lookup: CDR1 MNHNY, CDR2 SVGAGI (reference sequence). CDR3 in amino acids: CASRTGYRGSNEQFF. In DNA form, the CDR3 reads TGTGCCAGCAGGACGGGATACAGGGGGTCCAATGAGCAGTTCTTC.

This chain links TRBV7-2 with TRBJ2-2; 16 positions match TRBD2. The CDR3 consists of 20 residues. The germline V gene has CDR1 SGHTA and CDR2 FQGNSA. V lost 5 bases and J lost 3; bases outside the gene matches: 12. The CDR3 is CASSGTPGLAGGQDTGELFF. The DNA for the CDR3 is TGTGCCAGCAGCGGAACCCCGGGACTAGCGGGAGGGCAGGACACCGGGGAGCTGTTTTTT.

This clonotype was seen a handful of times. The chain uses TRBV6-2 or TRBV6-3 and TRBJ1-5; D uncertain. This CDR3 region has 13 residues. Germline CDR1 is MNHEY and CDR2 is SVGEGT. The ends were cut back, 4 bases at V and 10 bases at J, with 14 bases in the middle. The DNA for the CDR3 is TGTGCCAGCAGTTTTCCAGGCCCCCTACCCCAGCATTTT. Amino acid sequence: CASSFPGPLPQHF.

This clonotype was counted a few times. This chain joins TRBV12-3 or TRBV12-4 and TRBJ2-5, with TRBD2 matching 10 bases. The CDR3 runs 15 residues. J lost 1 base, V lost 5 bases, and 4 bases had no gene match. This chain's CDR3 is CASSQAGGIQETQYF. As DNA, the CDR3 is TGTGCCAGCAGTCAAGCGGGAGGGATCCAAGAGACCCAGTACTTC.

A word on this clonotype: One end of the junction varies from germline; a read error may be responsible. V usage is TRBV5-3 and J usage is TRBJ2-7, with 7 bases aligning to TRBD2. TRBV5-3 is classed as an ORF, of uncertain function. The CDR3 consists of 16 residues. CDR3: CASSYVPGRTSSGQYF. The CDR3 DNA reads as TGTGCCAGCAGCTACGTGCCGGGACGGACTAGTTCAGGGCAGTACTTC.

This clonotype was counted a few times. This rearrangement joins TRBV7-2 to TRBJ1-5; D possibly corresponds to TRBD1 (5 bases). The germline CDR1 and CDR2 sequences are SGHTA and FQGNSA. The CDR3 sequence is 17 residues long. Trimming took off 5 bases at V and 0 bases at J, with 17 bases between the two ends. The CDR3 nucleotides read TGTGCCAGCAGCCCCCATCAGGGTCCGAATAGCAATCAGCCCCAGCATTTT. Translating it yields CASSPHQGPNSNQPQHF.

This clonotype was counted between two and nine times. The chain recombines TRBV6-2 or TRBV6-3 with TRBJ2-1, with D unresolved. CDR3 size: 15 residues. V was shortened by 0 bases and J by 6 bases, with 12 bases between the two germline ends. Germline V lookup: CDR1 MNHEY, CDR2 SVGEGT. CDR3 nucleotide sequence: TGTGCCAGCAGTTACTCGGAATTCAGAGGCAATGAGCAGTTCTTC. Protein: CASSYSEFRGNEQFF.

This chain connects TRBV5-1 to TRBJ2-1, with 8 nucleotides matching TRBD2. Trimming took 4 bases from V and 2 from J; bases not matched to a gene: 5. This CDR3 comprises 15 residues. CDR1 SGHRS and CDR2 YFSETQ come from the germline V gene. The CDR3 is CASSPTAGAYNEQFF. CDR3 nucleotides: TGCGCCAGCAGCCCCACAGCGGGAGCCTACAATGAGCAGTTCTTC.

The DNA of the CDR3 is TGTGCCAGCAGGGGACAGAGCATGGATACGCAGTATTTT. Translating gives CASRGQSMDTQYF. V and J are TRBV27 and TRBJ2-3, with 7 bases lining up with TRBD1. The germline gives CDR1 MNHEY, CDR2 SMNVEV (reference sequence). There are 13 residues in the CDR3. After removal of 6 bases from V and 6 bases from J, the junction contained 6 bases not matched to a gene.

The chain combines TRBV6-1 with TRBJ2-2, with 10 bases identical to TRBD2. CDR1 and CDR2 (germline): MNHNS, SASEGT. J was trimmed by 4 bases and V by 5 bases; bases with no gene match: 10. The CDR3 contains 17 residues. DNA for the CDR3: TGTGCCAGCAGTACCGGACTAGCGGAGGGGGGCACCGGGGAGCTGTTTTTT. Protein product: CASSTGLAEGGTGELFF.